This T cell receptor gamma chain was identified during a study of fetal and pediatric gammadelta thymocytes (dated by TCRdb to 2022 to 2024). Broadly, across the study: The bulk gammadelta thymocyte repertoires, which combined previously published data with newly generated, unpublished data, were used to reinforce a single-cell study of gammadelta thymocyte development. The bulk gammadelta thymocyte repertoires combined unpublished data with previously published data (refs 27,28). Bulk TCR repertoire data were included to raise the number of subjects and reinforce the CDR3 publicity analysis. The set of bulk gammadelta thymocyte repertoires included about 10 subjects in total: 3 fetal thymus donors and 7 pediatric thymus donors.

Trimming leaves V shorter by 0 bases and J shorter by 0 bases, with the junction holding 5 bases beyond the gene matches. From its cysteine to its phenylalanine, the CDR3 spans 15 amino acids. The retained sequence is limited to the CDR3, 45 bases, with the frame set at the first base. CDR1 and CDR2 were assigned from the germline V gene as EGSNGY and YDSYNSKV. A word on this clone: It lacks a known antigen. Within one base of it there is no much larger clone, and no base qualities were kept.

For staining, thymocytes received Zombie NIR viability dye along with antibodies against CD3 (UCHT1), TCRgammadelta (11F2), TCRVgamma9 (IMMU360) and TCRVdelta2 (IMMU389). Bulk TRD and TRG CDR3 repertoires were generated separately from sorted Vgamma9Vdelta2 and nonVgamma9Vdelta2 gammadelta thymocytes of human fetal and pediatric thymuses. Pediatric thymus tissue was collected in Belgium from children having cardiac surgery. Pediatric thymus donors in the study were aged between about 1 and 12 years. Thymic cell suspensions were prepared from fetal and post-natal thymuses as described previously. CD3+ gammadeltaTCR+ Vgamma9+ Vdelta2+ cells were sorted as Vgamma9Vdelta2 thymocytes. Cell sorting was done on a FACS Aria III cell sorter (BD Biosciences). TCRdb shows the sequencer as Illumina MiSeq. As for the authors' bioinformatics: For publicity analysis, the Vgamma9Vdelta2 and nonVgamma9Vdelta2 bulk CDR3 files were merged for each subject into one combined repertoire per subject. CDR3 publicity was scored from 0 to 19 by checking each amino acid sequence across 9 single-cell datasets and approximately 9 bulk repertoires, using base R and dplyr. TCRdb reprocessed the public data with the CATT caller; entries with the same nucleotide sequence were combined afterwards. The V and J calls and clone size are TCRdb's, not the authors'. The data table for this sample lists more than 20 gamma-chain clones.

The study at large found these results: Compared with post-natal repertoires, fetal gammadelta thymocyte repertoires had previously been reported to be enriched for TRDV2, TRGV8 and TRGV9 usage, low N additions and public CDR3s.

This clonotype originated in a child who underwent cardiac surgery and was recorded as healthy. The material sequenced was Vgamma9Vdelta2 gamma-delta T cells from the thymus. The cell subset or site label for this specimen denotes: sorted CD3+gammadeltaTCR+Vgamma9+Vdelta2+ thymocytes. The chain is made from TRGV2 and TRGJ1 or TRGJ2. No J gene is reported in TCRdb; it was inferred here by comparing the DNA with germline. The nucleotides are TGTGCCACCTGGGACGGGCGCTTGAATTATTATAAGAAACTCTTT. Its coded protein is CATWDGRLNYYKKLF.